Sequencing of this T cell receptor (beta chain) was carried out in a study of cytomegalovirus exposure and HLA in healthy donors. Points from the study as a whole: CMV antigen specificity of a few CMV-associated chains was confirmed in vitro. Using a false discovery rate of 0.05, a later analysis showed that 15,000 to 20,000 TCR beta sequences were associated with HLA alleles. The authors excluded some V segments, including TRBV6-2 and TRBV6-3, as indistinguishable. Researchers catalogued approximately 170 TCR beta chains as cytomegalovirus-associated.

A multiplex PCR was run with 60 Vbeta primers and 13 Jbeta primers. Sequenced by immunoSEQ multiplex PCR; TCRdb stores in-frame clones only, minus some. This sample yields 190,000 or so clones, of which approximately 80% are seen a single time; 0.65% to 0.75% belongs to the top ten. Notes on this clone: Its antigen is unidentified.

V trimming: 4 bases; J trimming: 4 bases; junction bases outside the gene matches: 6. Looked up from germline, CDR1 is MGHRA and CDR2 is YSYEKL. The CDR3 covers 14 residues. V usage is TRBV4-1 and J usage is TRBJ2-7; 8 nucleotides align to TRBD2. The TCR sequence derives from a boy younger than 18 in good health and CMV-seronegative. Sequenced input: PBMCs. The CDR3 nucleotides read TGCGCCAGCAGCCCCCCAGCGGGGGTTTACGAGCAGTACTTC. This sequence encodes CASSPPAGVYEQYF.